The source of this T cell receptor (beta chain) is a study of beta chain features in type 1 diabetes (dated by TCRdb to about 2018). Study-wide context: No differences in mean age, gender distribution, total cell number or subset yield were found between patients and healthy donors. A total of roughly 98,000,000 sorted cells were examined across all samples, and RNA yield correlated strongly with the number of cells per subset. The study compared TCRB repertoires of sorted circulating CD4+ T cell subsets between recently diagnosed type 1 diabetes patients and matched healthy donors. Regulatory and stem cell-like memory subsets were obtained from only 8 patients and roughly 8 healthy donors, while naive and central memory subsets were obtained from all 30 or so donors. Findings and caveats that apply to the study as a whole: Because cDNA was sequenced instead of genomic DNA, activated cells with high expression could be over-represented, although the groups did not differ in activation or CD3 levels. Only small numbers of individuals were included in the HLA sub-analyses, which left unresolved whether HLA type had any influence on TCRB rearrangement. Fewer insertions and more nucleotide deletions at VDJ recombination sites were observed in patients with type 1 diabetes, implying thymic rearrangement abnormalities. A moderate but significant shortening of TCRB CDR3 length was observed in type 1 diabetes patients in all four CD4+ subsets. PCR might favor shorter templates, but patient and control samples were amplified and corrected together, so any skew would affect both groups equally. The naive, central memory and regulatory TCRB repertoires appeared to resemble one another more closely among patients than among healthy donors.

A single peripheral blood draw of around 0.11 L on average was collected from each donor into heparinised tubes. Naive, central memory, regulatory and stem cell-like memory CD4+ T cells were sorted on a BD FACSAria II using a panel including CD45RO, CCR7, CD25, CD127, CD95 and CD27. Every sorted population had a purity above 95%. PBMCs were isolated immediately by Lymphoprep density gradient centrifugation and stained directly without culture. To minimize batch effects, samples were stained and sorted in pairs, one healthy donor with one patient per experiment. About this clone: Its cognate antigen has yet to be identified. No clone much larger than this one lies a single base away; base qualities are absent.

Its CDR3 holds 15 amino acids, cysteine through phenylalanine. The retained sequence is limited to the CDR3, 45 bases, with the frame set at the first base. CDR1 and CDR2 are drawn from the germline V gene: MRHNA, SNTAGT. The V end loses 6 bases and the J end loses 0 bases, and a stretch of 12 bases separates them. All of the isolated RNA was reverse transcribed with the High Capacity cDNA Reverse Transcription Kit, so expressed TCRB transcripts were sequenced. Deep immunoSEQ sequencing was performed on naive, central memory and regulatory T cell samples, with an average of around 3.4 million total reads per sample. Sorted cells were lysed in RLT buffer, and RNA was extracted using DNase-treated RNeasy Micro or Mini kits according to cell number. Each cell subset was processed on its own to prevent cross-contamination, while patient and healthy donor samples were processed together. The immunoSEQ multiplex PCR was used to amplify TCRB sequences from cDNA, generating 87-bp fragments that spanned the CDR3 region. Sequencing of the amplicons was performed on the Illumina HiSeq platform. The authors' analysis ran thus. Synthetic template baselines were used to correct PCR bias computationally, reads within Hamming distance 2 were collapsed together, and singletons that could not be merged were discarded. Reads were aligned against IMGT so that V, D and J genes, CDR3 length and insertions or deletions at six rearrangement sites could be assigned. Within each subset, clonotype counts were normalized to sorted cell number, after which true diversity and Gini coefficients were computed with the tcR R package. The overlap coefficient, calculated on TCRB nucleotide sequences, was used to measure repertoire sharing. TCRdb took this table from immuneACCESS and kept in-frame rearrangements with V and J called. Such tables lack part of the clones; where checked against another copy, unresolved V genes explain under half of the gap, and the rest is unexplained. V and J calls and clone size are copied from that table; D and trimming were computed from the DNA. Across this sample there are 120,000 to 150,000 clones, with 48% seen only once. The ten top clones hold approximately 0.4% of the sample.

The chain is assembled from TRBV6-4 and TRBJ2-1, with the D gene call left open. The origin of this receptor is a man aged 18 to 35 in good health. Sequencing was performed on Tregs from blood. Per the publication, the cell subset or site label means: regulatory CD4+ T cells. CDR3 reads: CASSVVHDSYNEQFF. At the DNA level, the sequence is TGTGCCAGCAGCGTCGTACACGACTCCTACAATGAGCAGTTCTTC.